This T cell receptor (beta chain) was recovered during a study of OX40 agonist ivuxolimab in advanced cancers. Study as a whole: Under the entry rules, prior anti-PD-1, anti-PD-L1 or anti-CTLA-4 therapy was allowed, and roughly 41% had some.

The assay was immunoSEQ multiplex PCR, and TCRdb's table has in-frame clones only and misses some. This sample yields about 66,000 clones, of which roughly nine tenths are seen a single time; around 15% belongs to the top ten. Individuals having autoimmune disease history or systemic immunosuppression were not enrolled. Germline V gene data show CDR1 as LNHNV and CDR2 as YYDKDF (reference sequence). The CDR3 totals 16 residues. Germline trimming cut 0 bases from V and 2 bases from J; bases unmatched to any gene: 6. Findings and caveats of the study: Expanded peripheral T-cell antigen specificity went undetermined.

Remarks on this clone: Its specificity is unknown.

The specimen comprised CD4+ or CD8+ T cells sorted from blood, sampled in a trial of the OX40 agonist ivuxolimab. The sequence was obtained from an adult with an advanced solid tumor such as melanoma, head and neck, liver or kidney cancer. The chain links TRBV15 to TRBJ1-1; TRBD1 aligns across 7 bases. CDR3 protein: CATSRESGTANTEAFF. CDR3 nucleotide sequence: TGTGCCACCAGCAGAGAGTCTGGGACAGCCAACACTGAAGCTTTCTTT.